These T cell receptor beta chains were read from a single sample in a study of neoadjuvant anti-PD-1 for oral cavity cancer. Sequencing was performed with immunoSEQ multiplex PCR; in TCRdb, only in-frame clones are kept and a portion is missing. The top ten clones hold under 2.5% of a sample with 12,000 to 15,000 clones, over 60% of them seen once. Specimen: PBMCs, collected before nivolumab (anti-PD-1) treatment. The source of these receptors is a person aged 35 to 85 with oral cavity squamous cell carcinoma. CDR3s include the opening cysteine and the closing phenylalanine or tryptophan. A D gene is named only where the DNA matches it firmly. For some rows the clone size is stated as once, few or many, or as a class when expanded; others skip it.

TRBV9,.,TRBJ2-5,TRBD1,CASSSLTGGQGETQYF,TGTGCCAGCAGCTCCTTGACAGGGGGCCAGGGGGAGACCCAGTACTTC
TRBV20-1,.,TRBJ2-5,TRBD2,CSARAGETQYF,TGCAGTGCGAGAGCGGGGGAGACCCAGTACTTC
TRBV7-9,few,TRBJ1-1,.,CASSREGYTEAFF,TGTGCCAGCAGCCGAGAGGGTTACACTGAAGCTTTCTTT
TRBV28,.,TRBJ1-1,.,CASREVEAFF,TGTGCCAGCAGGGAAGTTGAAGCTTTCTTT
TRBV10-2,few,TRBJ1-5,.,CASSELRANQPQHF,TGCGCCAGCAGTGAACTCCGGGCCAATCAGCCCCAGCATTTT
TRBV10-3,.,TRBJ2-3,TRBD2,CAISDSSGGAGTDTQYF,TGTGCCATCAGTGACTCTAGCGGGGGGGCGGGCACAGATACGCAGTATTTT
TRBV7-2,once,TRBJ1-3,.,CASSPGDGISANTIYF,TGTGCCAGCAGCCCCGGGGACGGGATTTCCGCAAACACCATATATTTT
TRBV5-1,.,TRBJ2-1,.,CASSREPATSSYNEQFF,TGCGCCAGCAGCCGGGAGCCAGCGACTAGCTCCTACAATGAGCAGTTCTTC
TRBV30,.,TRBJ2-7,TRBD2,CAWSLRTSGTYEQYF,TGTGCCTGGAGTCTCCGGACTAGCGGTACCTACGAGCAGTACTTC
TRBV18,.,TRBJ2-3,.,CASSPQRVSSTDTQYF,TGTGCCAGCTCACCTCAGCGGGTTTCTAGCACAGATACGCAGTATTTT
TRBV19,.,TRBJ1-4,.,CASRGGRSGSNEKLFF,TGTGCCAGTAGGGGGGGCCGGAGCGGGAGTAATGAAAAACTGTTTTTT
TRBV19,.,TRBJ1-5,TRBD1,CASSSLRDRGTYSNQPQHF,TGTGCCAGTAGTTCCCTAAGGGACAGGGGAACCTATAGCAATCAGCCCCAGCATTTT
TRBV18,.,TRBJ2-6,.,CASSPRVSGANVLTF,TGTGCCAGCTCACCAAGGGTCTCTGGGGCCAACGTCCTGACTTTC
TRBV7-9,.,TRBJ1-1,.,CASSLGTNTEAFF,TGTGCCAGCAGCTTAGGGACAAACACTGAAGCTTTCTTT
TRBV11-3,.,TRBJ1-1,.,CASSLGVHTEAFF,TGTGCCAGCAGCCTTGGAGTGCACACTGAAGCTTTCTTT
TRBV14,few,TRBJ1-2,.,CASSQGSGYGYTF,TGTGCCAGCAGTCAAGGTTCCGGGTATGGCTACACCTTC
TRBV5-1,.,TRBJ2-1,TRBD1,CASSFDWDRGYNEQFF,TGCGCCAGCAGCTTTGATTGGGACAGGGGTTACAATGAGCAGTTCTTC
TRBV27,.,TRBJ2-3,TRBD1,CASSPTRPGQKTDTQYF,TGTGCCAGCAGTCCTACCCGACCGGGACAGAAGACAGATACGCAGTATTTT
TRBV29-1,.,TRBJ1-2,.,CSVVLTKHYGYTF,TGCAGCGTTGTGCTAACTAAGCACTATGGCTACACCTTC
TRBV4-1,few,TRBJ1-2,TRBD1,CASSPVLRTGNAGYTF,TGCGCCAGCAGCCCCGTCCTCCGGACAGGGAATGCTGGCTACACCTTC
TRBV28,.,TRBJ1-5,.,CASSLISQPQHF,TGTGCCAGCAGTTTAATCTCTCAGCCCCAGCATTTT
TRBV27,.,TRBJ2-1,TRBD2,CARYLLLAGFHNEQFF,TGTGCCAGGTACTTATTACTAGCGGGATTTCACAATGAGCAGTTCTTC
TRBV10-1,.,TRBJ2-3,.,CASSRQGSDTQYF,TGCGCCAGCAGCCGGCAGGGGTCAGATACGCAGTATTTT
TRBV9,few,TRBJ1-5,.,CASSASADQPQHF,TGTGCCAGCAGCGCCTCTGCGGATCAGCCCCAGCATTTT
TRBV2,.,TRBJ2-1,TRBD1,CASTGQSGNEQFF,TGTGCCAGCACGGGACAGTCAGGGAATGAGCAGTTCTTC
TRBV10-3,once,TRBJ1-1,.,CAISDPGANTEAFF,TGTGCCATCAGTGACCCGGGAGCGAACACTGAAGCTTTCTTT
TRBV27,.,TRBJ1-2,.,CASSSGFYGYTF,TGTGCCAGCAGTTCAGGATTCTATGGCTACACCTTC
TRBV19,once,TRBJ2-1,TRBD2,CASSPAGGPYNEQFF,TGTGCCAGTAGTCCAGCGGGAGGGCCCTACAATGAGCAGTTCTTC
TRBV19,.,TRBJ1-2,.,CASRLLRGNYGYTF,TGTGCCAGTAGATTATTGAGGGGTAACTATGGCTACACCTTC
TRBV2,.,TRBJ1-5,.,CASTPGGGKRNQPQHF,TGTGCCAGCACCCCCGGGGGGGGCAAGCGGAATCAGCCCCAGCATTTT
TRBV6-5,.,TRBJ1-2,TRBD1,CASRGTGGGEWGYTF,TGTGCCAGCAGGGGGACAGGGGGAGGGGAGTGGGGCTACACCTTC
TRBV7-8,.,TRBJ1-1,.,CASSFEQFEAFF,TGTGCCAGCAGCTTTGAACAGTTTGAAGCTTTCTTT
TRBV4-1,few,TRBJ1-3,TRBD1,CASSHLDRETGNTIYF,TGCGCCAGCAGCCACCTGGACAGGGAAACTGGAAACACCATATATTTT
TRBV28,.,TRBJ2-2,.,CASSLGGSSTGELFF,TGTGCCAGCAGTTTGGGGGGCTCGAGCACCGGGGAGCTGTTTTTT
TRBV15,.,TRBJ2-1,.,CATSRVNRPTGSYNEQFF,TGTGCCACCAGCAGAGTAAACCGGCCAACCGGATCCTACAATGAGCAGTTCTTC
TRBV6-1,.,TRBJ2-1,.,CASSDGPPQVYEQFF,TGTGCCAGCAGTGACGGGCCTCCTCAGGTCTATGAGCAGTTCTTC
TRBV27,.,TRBJ1-5,.,CASSSRVDQPQHF,TGTGCCAGCAGTTCTAGAGTCGATCAGCCCCAGCATTTT
TRBV18,.,TRBJ1-6,.,CASSPQDRNSPLHF,TGTGCCAGCTCACCACAGGACAGAAATTCACCCCTCCACTTT
TRBV5-4,.,TRBJ2-1,TRBD1,CASSRSWDRISNEQFF,TGTGCCAGCAGTCGGTCCTGGGACAGGATTTCCAATGAGCAGTTCTTC
TRBV11-3,.,TRBJ2-7,TRBD1,CASSSGQGISYEQYF,TGTGCCAGCAGTTCGGGACAGGGGATATCCTACGAGCAGTACTTC
TRBV27,.,TRBJ1-2,.,CASSLGGVWGYTF,TGTGCCAGCAGTTTAGGTGGCGTCTGGGGCTACACCTTC
TRBV6-1,once,TRBJ2-7,.,CASSRWEGDSYEQYF,TGTGCCAGCAGCCGCTGGGAGGGGGACTCCTACGAGCAGTACTTC
TRBV6-5,few,TRBJ1-4,.,CASRPRVFF,TGTGCCAGCAGGCCCAGGGTGTTTTTT
TRBV11-3,.,TRBJ1-1,TRBD1,CASSPGQGAAFF,TGTGCCAGCAGCCCGGGACAGGGGGCGGCTTTCTTT
TRBV10-1,few,TRBJ1-2,.,CASSPDVQGAYGYTF,TGCGCCAGCAGTCCAGACGTACAGGGAGCCTATGGCTACACCTTC
TRBV7-9,.,TRBJ1-1,.,CASSFLGMATEAFF,TGTGCCAGCAGCTTTTTAGGGATGGCCACTGAAGCTTTCTTT
TRBV28,.,TRBJ2-7,TRBD2,CATSLTSGIQYF,TGTGCCACATCTCTGACTAGCGGGATACAGTACTTC
TRBV7-6,.,TRBJ1-3,.,CASSLTGSGNTIYF,TGTGCCAGCAGCTTAACAGGGTCAGGAAACACCATATATTTT
TRBV7-9,.,TRBJ2-1,.,CASSPNGGPNGQQFF,TGTGCCAGCAGCCCCAATGGAGGCCCTAATGGTCAGCAGTTCTTC
TRBV5-4,.,TRBJ2-1,.,CASSFFSSYNEQFF,TGTGCCAGCAGCTTCTTCTCCTCCTACAATGAGCAGTTCTTC
TRBV11-2,.,TRBJ1-1,.,CASSLGGNTEAFF,TGTGCCAGCAGCTTAGGGGGGAACACTGAAGCTTTCTTT
TRBV5-1,.,TRBJ1-6,.,CASRLASSYNSPLHF,TGCGCCAGCAGATTAGCTAGCTCCTATAATTCACCCCTCCACTTT
TRBV6-4,.,TRBJ1-1,.,CASSDSGGKGFSTEAFF,TGTGCCAGCAGTGACTCGGGCGGTAAAGGGTTCAGCACTGAAGCTTTCTTT
TRBV2,.,TRBJ2-5,.,CASSDLGGGGETQYF,TGTGCCAGCAGTGATTTAGGGGGCGGAGGGGAGACCCAGTACTTC
TRBV29-1,.,TRBJ2-1,.,CSSGPTNNEQFF,TGCAGCTCGGGACCGACGAACAATGAGCAGTTCTTC